This T cell receptor beta chain was profiled in a study of T cell repertoires in cytomegalovirus infection. Across the whole study: Signatures in public TCR beta sequences pointed to both CMV infection and matching HLA type. Whole-study findings and limits: HLA-C-restricted, CMV-specific TCR beta clonotypes were dominant ex vivo. CMV carriers having the relevant HLA were flagged by cumulative public TCR beta family frequency.

This clonotype was seen repeatedly, ten times or more. Its antigen is as yet unknown. The CDR3 is made up of 12 amino acids. V lost 3 bases to trimming and J lost 10 bases, with 7 bases between them. CDR1 and CDR2 from the germline V gene are MDHEN and SYDVKM. Each CDR3 protein gets one entry after TCRdb re-called the reads with MiXCR. The repertoire holds around 210,000 distinct CDR3 sequences, with under 8.5% as singletons. This TCR was sampled from a human donor in good health (CMV status not recorded). Some clones in this sample may be carry-over from other donors' samples. Sequenced: PBMCs. This chain joins TRBV28 and TRBJ1-6; D gene unclear. The CDR3 coding sequence is TGTGCCAGCAGTTTTATTGGATCACCCCTCCACTTT. This gives the protein CASSFIGSPLHF.